This T cell receptor (beta chain) is drawn from a study of T cells in Graves' hyperthyroidism and ophthalmopathy. Germline values: CDR1 MNHNS, CDR2 SASEGT. The germline V and J ends were trimmed by 8 bases and 5 bases, with 16 bases remaining between them. The CDR3 has 14 residues. Using RNA transcripts as the source, TCR beta CDR3 regions were amplified. An initial round of RT-PCR targeting the TCR CDR3 relied on the HTBI primer set. MiXCR, run by TCRdb on the multiplex PCR reads, gives a single entry per CDR3 protein. The sample lists around 250,000 distinct CDR3 sequences; 16% were seen once. There are many counts of this clonotype. Fresh peripheral blood, 7.5 to 10 ml of it, supplied the PBMCs.

The rearrangement uses TRBV6-1 and TRBJ2-1; D is unresolved. This TCR was sampled from a woman aged 18-29 years with Graves' ophthalmopathy. Sequencing was carried out using blood. In DNA, the CDR3 is TGTGCCAGCTCTGACCCAGTGCTCAACAATGAGCAGTTCTTC. Encoded protein: CASSDPVLNNEQFF.